The sequence of this T cell receptor beta chain was determined in a study of human T cells and chemical hapten exposure. As for this clonotype: Its antigen is unidentified.

Time point in this sample: pre-sensitization, week 0. As to treatment: therapeutic diphenylcyclopropenone sensitization with weekly scalp DPC. Individual cDNA molecules (in the library) carried attached unique molecular identifiers. In TCRdb, the RACE reads were re-called with MiXCR into one record per CDR3 protein. Of approximately 60,000 distinct CDR3 sequences in the sample, 9.9% were seen once. V lost 4 bases, J lost 0 bases, and 6 bases lay in between. The CDR3 contains 13 residues. Germline V gene data show CDR1 as SGHTA and CDR2 as FQGNSA. Findings and limits, study-wide: While controls formed fewer of them, expanded TCRs formed significantly more large CDR3 similarity clusters.

The receptor's source is a man aged 40-49 years with alopecia areata. Some clones in this sample may be carry-over from other donors' samples. The sample was whole blood, taken in connection with sensitization to the hapten diphenylcyclopropenone (DPC). The genes are TRBV7-2 and TRBJ1-1, with D uncertain. In nucleotides, the CDR3 is TGTGCCAGCAGCTACGGGTTGAACACTGAAGCTTTCTTT. This sequence encodes CASSYGLNTEAFF.